The present entry profiles one T cell receptor (beta chain) with its context. Its specificity is unknown. Scientists made TCR beta libraries using quantitative 5'-RACE with molecular barcodes. Using its own MiXCR run on the 5' RACE reads, TCRdb lists one record per CDR3 protein. The sample shows a few hundred thousand distinct CDR3 sequences, around 20% of them seen only once. This CDR3 has 15 residues. Deletions cut 7 bases from V and 0 bases from J, with 12 bases between. Germline loops: CDR1 MNHNS, CDR2 SASEGT. These data belong to a study of CD8 T cells in ankylosing spondylitis. Study conclusions and caveats: In synovial fluid and blood from reactive arthritis, some motif variants were previously reported. The study looked at matched synovial fluid samples from ankylosing spondylitis patients. Disease-linked clones were reported to be significantly enriched there. Seemingly characteristic of ankylosing spondylitis blood was a TCR beta motif consisting of about 8 highly homologous variants.

The V gene is TRBV6-1, the J gene TRBJ1-4; D is unresolved. The sample taken for sequencing was blood, either unsorted or a sorted T cell fraction (not recorded which). The TCR originated in a male donor with ankylosing spondylitis or in good health (not recorded which). This CDR3 reads CASIRPGTTNEKLFF. CDR3 coding DNA: TGTGCCAGCATACGACCAGGAACAACTAATGAAAAACTGTTTTTT.